The 31 T cell receptor beta chains in this list originate from one sample, sequenced in a study of breast tumors, draining lymph nodes, adjacent tissues. MiXCR, applied by TCRdb to the multiplex PCR reads, yields one record per CDR3 protein. Of about 130,000 distinct CDR3 sequences in the sample, 21% were seen once. The lymph nodes were axillary draining lymph nodes from breast cancer patients. Input material: axillary lymph node tissue. The receptors shown here come from a female donor with breast cancer. Some clones in this sample may be carry-over from other donors' samples.

This clonotype was found many times. The rearrangement uses TRBV9 and TRBJ1-5; D remains unclear. This CDR3 is 15 amino acids long. Trimming cost V 0 bases and J 3 bases, with 10 bases left between them. The V gene's germline CDR1 is SGDLS and CDR2 YYNGEE. The CDR3 DNA reads TGTGCCAGCAGCGTAGGTGGGGATCCCAATCAGCCCCAGCATTTT. This gives the protein CASSVGGDPNQPQHF.

The genes are TRBV25-1 and TRBJ2-3; 9 bases align to TRBD1. The V and J ends lost 2 bases and 2 bases, in that order; junction bases with no gene match: 11. The CDR3 extends over 18 amino acids. The V gene's germline CDR1 is MGHDK and CDR2 SYGVNS. DNA for the CDR3: TGTGCCAGCAGTGAAGAGGGGGGGGGGACAGGGTACACAGATACGCAGTATTTT. Encoded protein: CASSEEGGGTGYTDTQYF.

This clonotype was counted many times. The rearrangement links TRBV7-2 to TRBJ2-3; D is unclear. Germline values: CDR1 SGHTA, CDR2 FQGNSA. Deletions cut 5 bases from V and 0 bases from J, with 9 bases between. The length of the CDR3 is 14 residues. CDR3 region: CASSTTPSTDTQYF. DNA for the CDR3: TGTGCCAGCAGCACTACCCCCAGCACAGATACGCAGTATTTT.

This clonotype was counted many times. This chain joins TRBV29-1 and TRBJ2-1, with TRBD2 as a possible D gene (7 bases). Trimming cost V 1 base and J 0 bases, with 16 bases left between them. This CDR3 has 17 amino acids. The germline gives CDR1 SQVTM, CDR2 ANQGSEA. Here the CDR3 reads CSVEGGGGSVSYNEQFF. In nucleotides, the CDR3 is TGCAGCGTTGAAGGGGGGGGCGGGAGCGTCTCCTACAATGAGCAGTTCTTC.

This clonotype was seen just once. A much larger clone sits a single nucleotide away, making a read error possible. This chain uses TRBV4-1 with TRBJ2-7; D gene unclear. V dropped 0 bases and J dropped 4 bases, with 7 bases sitting between them. CDR1 and CDR2 from the germline V gene are MGHRA and YSYEKL. The CDR3 consists of 13 residues. Here the CDR3 reads CASSQEPLYEQYF. CDR3 in DNA: TGCGCCAGCAGCCAAGAACCCCTTTACGAGCAGTACTTC.

This clonotype was counted ten times or more. The J gene is TRBJ1-3, the V gene TRBV20-1; TRBD1 might be the D (6 bases). V was clipped by 3 bases and J by 0 bases, with 12 bases between them. From germline, CDR1 is DFQATT and CDR2 SNEGSKA (reference sequence). CDR3 length: 15 residues. The chain's CDR3 is CSASQGGSSGNTIYF. DNA for the CDR3: TGCAGTGCTAGCCAAGGGGGTAGCTCTGGAAACACCATATATTTT.

This clonotype was counted ten times or more. V is TRBV11-2 and J is TRBJ2-7, with D tentatively TRBD2 (6 bases). CDR1 and CDR2 from the germline V gene are SGHAT and FQNNGV. Trimming took off 1 base at V and 5 bases at J, with 12 bases between the two ends. The CDR3 has 14 residues. The DNA for the CDR3 is TGTGCCAGCAGCTTAGTCGCCAAGCGGGACGAGCAGTACTTC. Residues: CASSLVAKRDEQYF.

This clonotype was detected many times. This chain connects TRBV5-1 to TRBJ2-1; perhaps TRBD1 as D (5 bases). This CDR3 region has 15 residues. Germline CDR1 SGHRS, CDR2 YFSETQ. Trimming pared 8 bases from V and 10 bases from J, leaving 25 bases between. Written as DNA, the CDR3 is TGCGCCAGTTCCCTCTCGGGTCCTGGGGCTGGAGAGCAGTTCTTC. As protein: CASSLSGPGAGEQFF.

The V and J genes are TRBV28 and TRBJ2-1; perhaps TRBD2 as D (6 bases). Germline V gene data show CDR1 as MDHEN and CDR2 as SYDVKM. The CDR3 consists of 16 residues. V was trimmed by 6 bases and J by 4 bases, leaving 19 bases between them. CDR3 DNA: TGTGCCAGCAGCTCGGTCCTAGCGCCGGCTTACAATGAGCAGTTCTTC. Amino acids: CASSSVLAPAYNEQFF.

The sample holds one count of this clonotype. The junction shows a germline mismatch at one end, possibly a read error. The J gene is TRBJ2-5, the V gene TRBV19; D is perhaps TRBD2 (6 bases). The CDR3 spans 11 residues. The germline V gene has CDR1 LNHDA and CDR2 SQIVND (reference sequence). As DNA, the CDR3 is TGTGTCAGTAGTAGCGGAGAGACCCAGTACTTC. This codes for CVSSSGETQYF.

Many counts were recorded for this clonotype. The V gene is TRBV2, the J gene TRBJ2-2, with 10 bases identical to TRBD2. The CDR3 spans 17 residues. CDR1 is SNHLY, CDR2 FYNNEI, per germline. The trim removed 9 bases at V and 5 bases at J, leaving 15 bases unmatched. This chain's CDR3 is CASANQASGSGTGELFF. The CDR3 DNA follows: TGTGCCAGTGCGAACCAGGCTAGCGGGAGTGGGACCGGGGAGCTGTTTTTT.

The sample holds many counts of this clonotype. CDR3: CASSIGGLGELFF. DNA of the CDR3: TGTGCCAGTAGTATAGGAGGGCTCGGGGAGCTGTTTTTT. The chain has TRBV19 and TRBJ2-2; D is perhaps TRBD2 (5 bases). The germline CDR1 and CDR2 sequences are LNHDA and SQIVND (reference sequence). V shed 1 base and J shed 7 bases, with 7 bases lying between them. The CDR3 spans 13 residues.

The table lists this clonotype with many counts. This chain connects TRBV19 to TRBJ1-3; D gene uncertain. Germline CDR1 and CDR2: LNHDA and SQIVND (reference sequence). CDR3 length equals 14 residues. V lost 7 bases, J lost 2 bases, and 12 bases lay in between. CDR3 protein: CASTAVKTGNTIYF. The DNA for the CDR3 is TGTGCCAGTACCGCCGTGAAGACTGGAAACACCATATATTTT.

The rearrangement links TRBV28 to TRBJ2-7; D perhaps matches TRBD1 (6 bases). CDR3 length: 17 amino acids. Trimming cost V 1 base and J 0 bases, with 16 bases left between them. Germline V gives CDR1 MDHEN, CDR2 SYDVKM. Here the CDR3 reads CASSLYPGDGHSYEQYF. CDR3 DNA sequence: TGTGCCAGCAGTTTATACCCAGGGGACGGCCACTCCTACGAGCAGTACTTC.

This clonotype was counted ten times or more. The chain employs TRBV5-8 and TRBJ1-6; D may be TRBD1 (6 bases). Germline CDR1 is SGHTS and CDR2 is YDEGEE. Trimming removed 6 bases at V and 6 bases at J, with 10 bases between. This CDR3 spans 13 amino acids. CDR3 DNA: TGTGCCAGCACCGACAGGTTTAATTCACCCCTCCACTTT. Translation: CASTDRFNSPLHF.

This clonotype was seen repeatedly, ten times or more. The chain combines TRBV7-9 with TRBJ2-1; D not resolved. This CDR3 is 14 amino acids long. From germline, CDR1 is SEHNR and CDR2 FQNEAQ (reference sequence). V was pared by 1 base and J by 5 bases, with 9 bases between. This CDR3 reads CASSLGPPHNEQFF. CDR3 sequence (DNA): TGTGCCAGCAGCTTAGGTCCCCCCCACAATGAGCAGTTCTTC.

This clonotype was observed many times. For the CDR3, the DNA is TGCAGTGCTAGCAGATCGCAGGGGCTGGATGGCTACACCTTC. It yields the protein CSASRSQGLDGYTF. This chain uses TRBV20-1 with TRBJ1-2; tentative D call: TRBD1 (6 bases). Germline loops: CDR1 DFQATT, CDR2 SNEGSKA (reference sequence). The CDR3 is made up of 14 amino acids. The V and J ends lost 3 bases and 6 bases respectively, with 17 bases between them.

At least ten counts were recorded for this clonotype. As DNA, the CDR3 is TGCAGTGCTAGTGGGTTAGGGGCCACGAACACCGGGGAGCTGTTTTTT. Protein: CSASGLGATNTGELFF. This chain connects TRBV20-1 to TRBJ2-2, with D perhaps TRBD1 (5 bases). The CDR3 sequence is 16 residues long. V lost 3 bases and J 0 bases, leaving 14 bases between the germline ends. Germline V lookup: CDR1 DFQATT, CDR2 SNEGSKA (reference sequence).

There are many counts of this clonotype. The CDR3 nucleotides read TGTGCCAGCAGCCAACTCGGACAAGGCACAGATACGCAGTATTTT. Its translation: CASSQLGQGTDTQYF. The rearrangement joins TRBV3-1 to TRBJ2-3, with a possible D match to TRBD1 (5 bases). With 2 bases removed from V and 1 base from J, the gap between germline ends came to 10 bases. This CDR3 comprises 15 residues. Germline CDR1 is LGHDT and CDR2 is YNNKEL (reference sequence).

Of note for this clonotype: A much larger clone is a single base away; this may be a read error. The chain recombines TRBV6-2 or TRBV6-3 with TRBJ2-7, with 9 bases that match TRBD2. After removal of 3 bases from V and 6 bases from J, the junction contained 6 bases not matched to a gene. This CDR3 has 14 amino acids. Germline V CDR1 and CDR2: MNHEY, SVGEGT. The CDR3 DNA reads as TGTGCCAGCAGTTATCTAGCGGGACCCTGCGAGCAGTACTTC. Amino acids: CASSYLAGPCEQYF.

This clonotype was counted a single time. A much larger clone differs from this one at a single base, so this may be a read error. The J gene is TRBJ2-5, the V gene TRBV11-3; possible D gene TRBD2, 7 bases. CDR1 is SGHNT and CDR2 is YENEEA in the germline V gene. The V gene lost 5 bases and the J gene lost 2 bases, with 15 bases spanning the gap. The CDR3 is made up of 15 amino acids. CDR3 residues: CASSARGGGQETQYF. CDR3 DNA sequence: TGTGCCAGCAGCGCAAGGGGGGGGGGACAAGAGACCCAGTACTTC.

As regards this clonotype: This may stem from a read error, because a much larger clone lies one nucleotide away. V and J are TRBV15 and TRBJ1-2; D perhaps matches TRBD1 (6 bases). The CDR3 extends over 14 amino acids. The germline V gene has CDR1 LNHNV and CDR2 YYDKDF (reference sequence). CDR3 region: CATGRDDRPYGYTF. CDR3 nucleotides: TGTGCCACCGGCAGAGATGACAGGCCCTATGGCTACACCTTC.

This clonotype was counted ten times or more. The genes are TRBV12-3 or TRBV12-4 and TRBJ2-1; D perhaps matches TRBD2 (6 bases). There are 13 residues in the CDR3. V shed 5 bases and J shed 10 bases, with 15 bases lying between them. The CDR3 bases are TGTGCCAGCAGTACCGGACTATTCGGCGAGCAGTTCTTC. Translation gives CASSTGLFGEQFF.

In the case of this clonotype: A much bigger clone sits one base away, suggesting this may be a read error. This CDR3 reads CATSLEREGLDTQYF. In nucleotides, the CDR3 is TGTGCCACCAGCTTGGAGCGGGAGGGCCTGGATACGCAGTATTTT. The rearrangement links TRBV5-6 to TRBJ2-3; 10 nucleotides align to TRBD2. CDR1 is SGHDT, CDR2 YYEEEE, per germline. The CDR3 contains 15 residues.

This clonotype was counted ten times or more. V usage is TRBV5-1 and J usage is TRBJ2-7, with D perhaps TRBD1 (5 bases). The germline CDR1 and CDR2 sequences are SGHRS and YFSETQ. V lost 4 bases and J lost 7, with 21 bases in between. The CDR3 is made up of 15 amino acids. CDR3 DNA: TGCGCCAGCAGCGGTGGACAACTCCGACTGAGAGAGCAGTACTTC. Encoded protein: CASSGGQLRLREQYF.

The chain carries TRBV27 and TRBJ1-2; D possibly corresponds to TRBD1 (5 bases). The CDR3 extends over 13 amino acids. Per germline, CDR1 MNHEY and CDR2 SMNVEV (reference sequence). V was trimmed by 10 bases and J by 1 base, leaving 13 bases between them. In DNA, the CDR3 is TGTGCCACCCGAGGGACGGTTAACTATGGCTACACCTTC. It is translated as CATRGTVNYGYTF.

With respect to this clonotype: Germline is not matched at one junction end, which may reflect a read error. The chain couples TRBV12-3 or TRBV12-4 to TRBJ1-4; no clear D. The CDR3 spans 15 residues. The CDR3 bases are TGTGCCAGCACCAAAAACAAGGCAACTAATGAAAAACTGGTTTTT. Protein product: CASTKNKATNEKLVF.

This clonotype has a count of ten or more. The V call is TRBV5-5, the J call TRBJ1-4; a weak D match, TRBD1 (5 bases). The ends were cut back, 2 bases at V and 0 bases at J, with 8 bases in the middle. Germline V gene data show CDR1 as SGHKS and CDR2 as YYEKEE (reference sequence). The CDR3 spans 15 residues. CDR3 amino acids: CASSFLTATNEKLFF. The DNA of the CDR3 is TGTGCCAGCAGCTTCCTGACAGCAACTAATGAAAAACTGTTTTTT.

This clonotype was counted at least ten times. V usage is TRBV3-1 and J usage is TRBJ2-3; no firm D call. The V end was cut by 0 bases, the J end by 5 bases, with 15 bases between. Germline V CDR1 and CDR2: LGHDT, YNNKEL (reference sequence). The CDR3 loop spans 16 amino acids. The CDR3 coding sequence is TGTGCCAGCAGCCAAGATCCAGACTCGCCAATAGATACGCAGTATTTT. Translating it yields CASSQDPDSPIDTQYF.

As for this clonotype: This may come from a read error, since a much larger clone is one base off. This CDR3 reads CASSSPREEIQYF. The CDR3 coding sequence is TGTGCCAGCAGCTCTCCCCGGGAGGAGATCCAGTACTTC. The V and J genes are TRBV7-3 and TRBJ2-5; 7 bases are shared with TRBD2. CDR3 length: 13 residues. Germline CDR1 and CDR2: SGHTA and FQGTGA.

Comments on this clonotype: One base away lies a much larger clone, so this may be a sequencing read error. The conserved final phenylalanine or tryptophan is absent from the CDR3, which likely points to a read error. The chain combines TRBV20-1 with TRBJ2-1, with TRBD2 matching over 12 bases. Germline V lookup: CDR1 DFQATT, CDR2 SNEGSKA (reference sequence). The CDR3 length is 12 residues. The V and J ends lost 3 bases and 10 bases, in that order; junction bases with no gene match: 1. CDR3 coding DNA: TGCAGTGCTAGGACTAGCGGGAGAGAGCAGTTCCTC. Translation: CSARTSGREQFL.